The text below deals with one TCR beta chain. The target of this receptor is not known. No much larger clonotype is one base removed from it; base qualities were not supplied. The data are from a study of shared clonotypes between healthy human individuals (dated by TCRdb to the early 2020s). About the investigation overall: The cohort comprised a couple of women and a few men aged 18 to 49 years. For each donor, three plates each were used for CD4 naive and CD4 memory, two plates were used for CD8 naive, and one plate was used for CD8 memory. The study deeply sequenced blood TCR repertoires of five healthy adults to estimate repertoire size and the extent of clonotype sharing between individuals. To increase sequencing depth and limit assay-specific biases, TCR repertoire library preparation and sequencing were carried out by different laboratories using diverse techniques. Each donor's leukapheresis produced roughly between roughly 0.85 and 10 billion PBMCs. The paper as a whole reports these results and caveats: Sampling was restricted to blood, and TCR repertoires in tissues likely differ from the TCR repertoires found in blood. Incomplete sequencing was indicated by rarefaction of sorted-subset datasets, despite the large sequencing depth. Because the study included a small number of donors, the genetic and exposure-history diversity represented was limited. Clonotypes shared by all four sorted-subset donors showed higher generation probabilities than non-shared clonotypes. Across a handful of donors, approximately 5% of naive CD4, roughly 3.4% of naive CD8, about 2% of memory CD4, and approximately 0.4% of memory CD8 clonotypes were shared. Based on pairwise subsampling, the degree of clonotype sharing among donors was expected to be affected by sequencing depth. Larger estimated clonotype richness was generally found for naive subsets than for memory subsets.

Using the deep immunoSEQ assay, TCR CDR3 regions were amplified from genomic DNA by multiplex PCR. Extracted genomic DNA from each cell subset was spread evenly across all wells of several immunoSEQ 96-well plates, with each plate serving as a replicate. For sorted subsets, each replicate PCR was loaded with 200 ng genomic DNA, equivalent to 30,000 or so T cell genomes. The purified libraries were quantified using a Qubit 3.0 fluorometer, sized with a Bioanalyzer 2100, and then quantified again using the KAPA Library Quantification kit. Every immunoSEQ 96-well plate was sequenced on a separate single-read 150-cycle Illumina NextSeq 550 flow cell. On the study's bioinformatics: The immunoSEQ output contained only junctional sequences without quality scores, so filtering could not match that applied to full-length reads. Sequences were annotated with PyIR, a Python wrapper for IgBLAST v1.9, using IMGT germline references to assign V/J genes and CDR3. Reads were removed for weak V/J assignments (E-value above 1e-6), missing CDR3, stop codons, out-of-frame junctions, or ambiguous translated residues. V3J clonotypes were defined as sequences sharing the same inferred V gene, J gene, and CDR3 amino acid sequence. Percentage overlap between repertoires was computed as shared unique clonotypes divided by the size of the smaller repertoire. RTK rarefaction, the Chao1 estimator, and Recon v2.1 estimates of unobserved clonotypes were used to assess repertoire richness. Generation probabilities were computed with OLGA for all TCRbeta clonotypes obtained by the gDNA method from a few donors. TCRdb stores this immuneACCESS table with in-frame sequences only. Part of the clones is absent; in the studies checked, under half of the shortfall reflects unresolved V genes, and no reason is known for the rest. That table furnishes V, J and clone size, whereas the DNA furnished D and trimming. The sample data list around 1,900,000 clones, and 93% of these were observed just once. The ten largest clones add up to about 1.7% of the sample.

CD8 naive samples consisted of CD45RO-negative cells that were positively selected for CCR7, yielding a CD45RA+CCR7+ population without TemRA cells. Donors were healthy HIV-negative adults with no recently reported acute infections or vaccinations. Every donor was a Caucasian adult residing in Nashville, Tennessee, USA. Blood was obtained by leukapheresis, after which PBMCs were separated by Ficoll-Histopaque density gradient centrifugation and cryopreserved in liquid nitrogen vapor phase. Analytical flow cytometry was used to check the purity and quantity of each magnetically sorted T cell population. From each sorted fraction, genomic DNA was isolated and quantified by UV absorbance on a Nanodrop 2000c. Including cysteine and phenylalanine, the CDR3 has 16 amino acids. The DNA shown is the 48-base CDR3, in frame from base 1. V lost 2 bases and J lost 2 bases, and the count of bases not matched to a germline gene is 7. CDR1 and CDR2 are read off the germline V gene as SGDLS and YYNGEE.

Sequencing was done on a sample of naive CD8+ T cells from PBMCs. In light of the paper, this sample's cell subset or site label describes: CD45RA+CCR7+. The sequence is built from TRBV9 and TRBJ1-3; 7 bases in the middle match TRBD1. The clonotype comes from a man between 18 and 35 years old in good health. Some clones in this sample may be carry-over from other donors' samples. CDR3 region: CASSVEGTATGNTIYF. The DNA is TGTGCCAGCAGCGTGGAAGGGACAGCCACTGGAAACACCATATATTTT.